This T cell receptor (beta chain) is drawn from a study of blood T cell repertoires in COVID-19 (TCRdb year 2020). With regard to the full study: The collaborator samples originated in the United States, Italy and Spain and spanned the acute and convalescent phases of COVID-19. Sample metadata almost always included a de-identified subject ID, COVID-19 status, age in years and sex. The samples were drawn from the first 160 participants of the ongoing ImmuneRACE study and from some 1,300 subjects provided by 6 global collaborators. Where available, HLA class I and class II types were taken from metadata supplied by the sample provider and were not determined by assay-based typing. The material from the prospective study consisted of cDNA or gDNA derived from T cells, B-cell-depleted T cells, or PBMCs. Deeply sampled blood TCRbeta repertoires from subjects exposed to, actively infected with, or recovered from COVID-19 were included in the dataset. The repertoires were released in a freely available public database intended as a resource for research on the immune response to SARS-CoV-2.

The immunoSEQ Assay, a bias-controlled multiplex PCR, was used to amplify TCRbeta CDR3 regions from genomic DNA. The study's own analysis went as follows. The number of nucleated cells in each sample was estimated from the amplification of reference gene primers within the assay. Sequence reads were collapsed and filtered to measure the absolute abundance of every unique TCRbeta CDR3 rearrangement. For each sample, productive Simpson clonality was calculated as the square root of Simpson's diversity index over productive rearrangements. TCRdb stores this immuneACCESS table with in-frame sequences only. Part of the clones is absent; in the studies checked, under half of the shortfall reflects unresolved V genes, and no reason is known for the rest. The V and J calls and the clone size are those of that table, but D and trimming were determined from the DNA. The table for this sample lists fewer than 30,000 clones; 81% of them were counted only once. The ten largest clonotypes hold more than 15% of the sample.

Results the study describes overall, beyond this receptor: The quantity of clinical and demographic metadata differed by source and by participant and was supplied without curation.

On this clone: Which antigen it targets is not known. No per-base quality is available; no much larger clone lies one base away.

Collaborating institutions collected whole blood in K2EDTA tubes following their own protocols. Collaborator samples were shipped for TCRbeta analysis as frozen whole blood, isolated PBMCs, or DNA extracted from either sample type. Sequenced: peripheral blood. The receptor's source is a woman aged 55-69 years with acute or convalescent COVID-19.

The nucleotides are TGTGCCACCAGTGAGCCGACAGCACTACCAACCTACGAGCAGTACTTC. This translates into CATSEPTALPTYEQYF. The chain links TRBV24-1 with TRBJ2-7; the D gene is perhaps TRBD1, on 5 matching bases. At the junction V is shortened by 4 bases and J by 2 bases, with 17 bases in between. Including cysteine and phenylalanine, the CDR3 has 16 amino acids. Of the read, only the CDR3 DNA is kept; its 48 bases are in frame from base 1. From a lookup of the germline V gene, CDR1 and CDR2 are KGHDR and SFDVKD.